These 20 T cell receptor beta chains came from one sample sequenced in a study of graft-versus-host responses after intestinal transplantation. Sequencing was performed with immunoSEQ multiplex PCR; in TCRdb, only in-frame clones are kept and a portion is missing. The table records 90,000 to 150,000 clones, around 93% of them present only once. Their antigens remain unidentified. This material consisted of unstimulated CD4+ T cells sorted from spleen or lymph node cells, taken before intestinal transplant. These receptors all come from a human donor who received an intestinal transplant.

The chain recombines TRBV5-1 with TRBJ2-5; 9 bases line up with TRBD2. V gave up 4 bases and J gave up 2 bases; unmatched junction bases: 9. Germline V gene lookup returns CDR1 SGHRS and CDR2 YFSETQ. This CDR3 spans 16 amino acids. This chain's CDR3 is CASSSIAGVIQETQYF. In DNA form, the CDR3 reads TGCGCCAGCAGCAGCATAGCGGGAGTAATTCAAGAGACCCAGTACTTC.

J is TRBJ2-3 and V is TRBV2; 8 bases agree with TRBD1. J gave up 3 bases and V 7 bases, and 3 bases lay outside the gene matches. This CDR3 contains 13 residues. The germline V gene encodes CDR1 SNHLY and CDR2 FYNNEI. The CDR3 coding sequence is TGTGCCAGCAATGGACAGGGAACAGATACGCAGTATTTT. Amino acids: CASNGQGTDTQYF.

This sequence joins TRBV2 and TRBJ1-1; 7 bases align to TRBD1. With V trimmed by 6 bases and J by 5 bases, 9 bases remained unmatched. The CDR3 consists of 14 residues. Germline V gene sequence: CDR1 SNHLY, CDR2 FYNNEI. This chain's CDR3 is CASRVDRVGTEAFF. Here the CDR3 DNA reads TGTGCCAGCAGGGTCGACAGGGTTGGGACTGAAGCTTTCTTT.

This clone appeared a single time. The rearrangement links TRBV28 to TRBJ1-6, with 9 bases fitting TRBD1. Losses at the gene ends were 8 bases for V and 10 bases for J; bases not matched to a gene: 9. The CDR3 loop spans 14 amino acids. Per the germline V gene, CDR1 is MDHEN and CDR2 is SYDVKM. The CDR3 loop reads CASGPGQGWSPLHF. CDR3 in DNA: TGTGCCAGCGGGCCGGGACAGGGTTGGTCACCCCTCCACTTT.

The chain has TRBV28 and TRBJ2-7, with D possibly TRBD1 on 6 matching bases. Per germline, CDR1 MDHEN and CDR2 SYDVKM. The V end was cut by 1 base, the J end by 2 bases, with 12 bases between. The CDR3 has 15 amino acids. CDR3 protein: CASSLLRDNTYEQYF. The CDR3 coding sequence is TGTGCCAGCAGTTTATTACGGGACAATACCTACGAGCAGTACTTC.

This chain uses TRBV6-5 with TRBJ2-3; 14 bases map to TRBD2. Looked up from germline, CDR1 is MNHEY and CDR2 is SVGAGI. The CDR3 spans 15 residues. The V segment lost 5 bases and the J segment 6 bases; nucleotides outside the gene matches: 4. CDR3 sequence reads: CASSRLAGGPDTQYF. The CDR3 bases are TGTGCCAGCAGTCGACTAGCGGGAGGGCCGGATACGCAGTATTTT.

The table lists this clone with a count of one. The V and J genes are TRBV7-9 and TRBJ2-1, with a weak D call TRBD2 (5 bases). Germline-derived CDR1 and CDR2 are SEHNR and FQNEAQ (reference sequence). The CDR3 totals 12 residues. The V end was cut by 2 bases, the J end by 9 bases, with 8 bases between. The chain's CDR3 is CASSLQGSEQFF. Here the CDR3 DNA reads TGTGCCAGCAGCTTACAAGGGAGTGAGCAGTTCTTC. The full variable domain, rest sourced from reference TRBV7-9 and TRBJ2-1, is DTGVSQNPRHKITKRGQNVTFRCDPISEHNRLYWYRQTLGQGPEFLTYFQNEAQLEKSRLLSDRFSAERPKGSFSTLEIQRTEQGDSAMYLCASSLQGSEQFFGPGTRLTVL.

This clone was detected only once. The chain couples TRBV19 to TRBJ2-2; perhaps TRBD2 as D (5 bases). The ends were cut back, 10 bases at V and 2 bases at J, with 14 bases in the middle. The germline CDR1 and CDR2 sequences are LNHDA and SQIVND (reference sequence). CDR3 length: 14 amino acids. CDR3 in amino acids: CATTSPGNTGELFF. The CDR3 DNA is TGTGCCACTACTTCTCCGGGAAACACCGGGGAGCTGTTTTTT.

The chain employs TRBV30 and TRBJ2-7; 7 bases agree with TRBD2. The length of the CDR3 is 14 residues. CDR1 and CDR2 (germline): GTSNPN, SVGIG (reference sequence). Losses at the gene ends were 5 bases for V and 0 bases for J; bases not matched to a gene: 7. The DNA for the CDR3 is TGTGCCTGGGGGCTTGGCGGGAGCTCCTACGAGCAGTACTTC. Amino acid sequence: CAWGLGGSSYEQYF.

This clone has more than one count but fewer than ten. The chain combines TRBV10-3 with TRBJ2-6; D may be TRBD2 (6 bases). Germline loops: CDR1 ENHRY, CDR2 SYGVKD. The CDR3 loop spans 19 amino acids. V dropped 6 bases and J dropped 2 bases, with 23 bases sitting between them. In nucleotides, the CDR3 is TGTGCCATCAGGGAGGGAGTGGTTTCTACGAAGGCTGGGGCCAACGTCCTGACTTTC. This translates into CAIREGVVSTKAGANVLTF.

The chain has TRBV18 and TRBJ2-3, with D uncertain. The CDR3 contains 13 residues. Germline-derived CDR1 and CDR2 are KGHSH and LQKENI. The V gene lost 3 bases and the J gene lost 1 base, with 5 bases spanning the gap. Written as DNA, the CDR3 is TGTGCCAGCTCACCCCGACGCACAGATACGCAGTATTTT. Translated: CASSPRRTDTQYF. The whole variable domain, filled in from reference TRBV18 and TRBJ2-3, reads NAGVMQNPRHLVRRRGQEARLRCSPMKGHSHVYWYRQLPEEGLKFMVYLQKENIIDESGMPKERFSAEFPKEGPSILRIQQVVRGDSAAYFCASSPRRTDTQYFGPGTRLTVL.

This chain joins TRBV4-2 and TRBJ2-7; 13 bases are a match to TRBD2. The CDR3 loop spans 17 amino acids. The V and J ends lost 2 bases and 5 bases, in that order; junction bases with no gene match: 9. The germline gives CDR1 LGHNA, CDR2 YNFKEQ. The CDR3 DNA reads TGTGCCAGCAGCCAAATCGCACTAGCGGGAGGGCCGCACGAGCAGTACTTC. Protein product: CASSQIALAGGPHEQYF.

This rearrangement joins TRBV27 to TRBJ2-2; no clear D. With 6 bases removed from V and 4 bases from J, the gap between germline ends came to 9 bases. CDR1 is MNHEY, CDR2 SMNVEV, per germline (reference sequence). This CDR3 is built from 13 residues. The CDR3, as DNA: TGTGCCAGCAGACCTTTGGGCACCGGGGAGCTGTTTTTT. Amino acid sequence: CASRPLGTGELFF.

This clone appeared once. The chain is built from TRBV6-6 and TRBJ2-3; D not resolved. The V and J ends lost 6 bases and 5 bases respectively, with 9 bases between them. This CDR3 comprises 12 residues. CDR1 is MNHNY and CDR2 is SVGAGI in the germline V gene (reference sequence). The DNA for the CDR3 is TGTGCCAGCAGCCCGGCGCGAGATACGCAGTATTTT. It translates to CASSPARDTQYF.

The gene calls are TRBV5-5 and TRBJ2-3; no definite D call. Germline assignment: CDR1 SGHKS and CDR2 YYEKEE (reference sequence). Trimming removed 3 bases at V and 5 bases at J, with 4 bases between. The CDR3 consists of 11 residues. The CDR3 DNA follows: TGTGCCAGCAGCTATTTAGATACGCAGTATTTT. Its protein is CASSYLDTQYF.

J is TRBJ1-3 and V is TRBV30; D is uncertain. Looked up from germline, CDR1 is GTSNPN and CDR2 is SVGIG (reference sequence). V lost 0 bases and J 0 bases, leaving 9 bases between the germline ends. The CDR3 consists of 15 residues. The CDR3 here is CAWSVRRSSGNTIYF. The CDR3 DNA follows: TGTGCCTGGAGTGTTCGCAGGAGCTCTGGAAACACCATATATTTT.

This sequence joins TRBV5-4 and TRBJ2-2; either TRBD1 or TRBD2 may fit D (5 bases each). CDR3 length equals 15 residues. Germline CDR1 SGHNT, CDR2 YYREEE (reference sequence). Trimming cost V 0 bases and J 7 bases, with 13 bases left between them. The CDR3 region is CASSLDFGGVGELFF. The CDR3 bases are TGTGCCAGCAGCTTGGACTTTGGGGGAGTCGGGGAGCTGTTTTTT. The whole variable domain, filled in from reference TRBV5-4 and TRBJ2-2, reads ETGVTQSPTHLIKTRGQQVTLRCSSQSGHNTVSWYQQALGQGPQFIFQYYREEENGRGNFPPRFSGLQFPNYSSELNVNALELDDSALYLCASSLDFGGVGELFFGEGSRLTVL.

This sequence joins TRBV4-2 and TRBJ2-3; a weak D match, TRBD1 (5 bases). From germline, CDR1 is LGHNA and CDR2 YNFKEQ. CDR3 size: 18 residues. The V gene lost 2 bases and the J gene lost 1 base, with 19 bases spanning the gap. In DNA form, the CDR3 reads TGTGCCAGCAGCCAAAGTCCCCGCCAGGGAACGGGCACAGATACGCAGTATTTT. Amino acids: CASSQSPRQGTGTDTQYF.

This rearrangement joins TRBV5-1 to TRBJ2-5; 8 bases fit TRBD2. The CDR3 contains 15 residues. V lost 4 bases, J lost 6 bases, and 11 bases stayed unmatched. CDR1 and CDR2 from the germline V gene are SGHRS and YFSETQ. CDR3 residues: CASSARLALRKTQYF. The DNA of the CDR3 is TGCGCCAGCAGCGCACGACTAGCGCTTAGAAAGACCCAGTACTTC.

This clone was observed a handful of times. V and J are TRBV6-5 and TRBJ2-7; 11 positions agree with TRBD2. V was pared by 2 bases and J by 5 bases, with 5 bases of the junction left unmatched. The CDR3 covers 15 residues. CDR1 MNHEY and CDR2 SVGAGI come from the germline V gene. The CDR3 protein is CASSYGSGRAHEQYF. CDR3 coding DNA: TGTGCCAGCAGTTACGGTAGCGGGAGGGCCCACGAGCAGTACTTC.